The 7 T cell receptor beta chains presented below share a single source sample, sequenced in a study of T cell responses to AZD1222 COVID-19 vaccine. The table came from immunoSEQ multiplex PCR; TCRdb's copy has only in-frame clones and leaves some out. Among fewer than 200,000 clones listed, approximately 92% were seen once. The sample here was peripheral blood, taken on day 0 of AZD1222 vaccination. Receptors were obtained from an adult in good health.

The chain joins TRBV5-6 to TRBJ1-3; 7 bases agree with TRBD1. The CDR3 totals 16 residues. Germline V gene sequence: CDR1 SGHDT, CDR2 YYEEEE. V was clipped by 5 bases and J by 0 bases; unmatched bases: 8. The CDR3 sequence: CASSTGTDLSGNTIYF. CDR3 nucleotides: TGTGCCAGCAGTACCGGGACAGACCTCTCTGGAAACACCATATATTTT.

For this clone: Other DNA sequences of this sample code for an identical CDR3. The chain couples TRBV12-3 or TRBV12-4 to TRBJ2-1; D gene uncertain. Trimming took off 3 bases at V and 10 bases at J, with 7 bases between the two ends. The CDR3 has 11 amino acids. The CDR3 DNA sequence: TGTGCCAGCAGTTTTGGAAGGGAGCAGTTCTTC. This translates into CASSFGREQFF.

Only one count was recorded for this clone. The rearrangement links TRBV6-5 to TRBJ2-2, with unresolved D. V dropped 6 bases and J dropped 3 bases, with 5 bases sitting between them. Germline values: CDR1 MNHEY, CDR2 SVGAGI. The CDR3 runs to 12 residues. In DNA, the CDR3 is TGTGCCAGCAGGATCGACACCGGGGAGCTGTTTTTT. This encodes CASRIDTGELFF.

J is TRBJ1-1 and V is TRBV5-1, with TRBD1 as a possible D gene (6 bases). Trimming cost V 3 bases and J 1 base, with 13 bases left between them. Germline CDR1 is SGHRS and CDR2 is YFSETQ. CDR3 length equals 15 residues. The CDR3 region is CASSSLGGWNTEAFF. The CDR3 DNA follows: TGCGCCAGCAGCTCCTTGGGGGGCTGGAACACTGAAGCTTTCTTT. Filled out from reference TRBV5-1 and TRBJ1-1, the complete variable domain reads KAGVTQTPRYLIKTRGQQVTLSCSPISGHRSVSWYQQTPGQGLQFLFEYFSETQRNKGNFPGRFSGRQFSNSRSEMNVSTLELGDSALYLCASSSLGGWNTEAFFGQGTRLTVV.

The chain has TRBV5-1 and TRBJ1-2; TRBD1 might be the D (6 bases). CDR3 length: 16 amino acids. The V end lost 4 bases, the J end lost 5 bases, and 21 bases lay between the germline ends. The V gene's germline CDR1 is SGHRS and CDR2 YFSETQ. The CDR3 spells CASSAGGGTRIYGYTF. Here the CDR3 DNA reads TGCGCCAGCAGCGCCGGAGGGGGGACGAGAATTTATGGCTACACCTTC.

V gene TRBV2 combines with J gene TRBJ2-2, with D hard to call. CDR1 is SNHLY, CDR2 FYNNEI, per germline. V lost 7 bases to trimming and J lost 6 bases, with 9 bases between them. This CDR3 is built from 12 residues. This CDR3 reads CASTPPAGELFF. The CDR3 region has the DNA TGTGCCAGCACCCCCCCGGCCGGGGAGCTGTTTTTT.

This CDR3 reads CASSPPGLFPEQYF. The CDR3 DNA is TGTGCCAGCAGCCCACCAGGACTATTTCCCGAGCAGTACTTC. This rearrangement joins TRBV5-5 to TRBJ2-7, with a possible D match to TRBD2 (6 bases). CDR1 and CDR2 (germline): SGHKS, YYEKEE (reference sequence). V lost 4 bases to trimming and J lost 6 bases, with 17 bases between them. This CDR3 region has 14 residues.